A single sample is the source of the 32 T cell receptor beta chains below, sequenced in a study of liver allograft versus peripheral blood T cells. On the study more broadly: Comparative analysis was performed on T cell receptor repertoires from transplanted livers and from recipients' peripheral blood.

TCRdb fed the reads into MiXCR, producing one record per CDR3 protein. The data hold approximately 1,000 distinct CDR3 sequences, with roughly 20% observed a single time. These receptors all come from a human patient who had a liver transplant. The graft donor may have contributed some T cells.

This clonotype qualifies as medium-sized (0.01 to 0.1%). This chain uses TRBV30 with TRBJ1-1, with D unresolved. V was cut by 0 bases and J by 1 base, with 6 bases left in between. The CDR3 loop spans 13 amino acids. Germline assignment: CDR1 GTSNPN and CDR2 SVGIG (reference sequence). The CDR3 nucleotides are TGTGCCTGGAGTGTGAAGGGGAACACTGAAGCTTTCTTT. Its translation is CAWSVKGNTEAFF.

By share, this clonotype ranks as large. The chain employs TRBV19 and TRBJ1-1; D is undetermined. Germline V CDR1 and CDR2: LNHDA, SQIVND (reference sequence). The V end was cut by 9 bases, the J end by 0 bases, with 14 bases between. There are 14 residues in the CDR3. The CDR3: CASRKTGLNTEAFF. The CDR3 nucleotides read TGTGCCAGCAGAAAGACGGGATTGAACACTGAAGCTTTCTTT.

There are many counts of this clonotype. V usage is TRBV5-4 and J usage is TRBJ2-5; weak D call: TRBD2 (5 bases). The CDR3 spans 13 residues. The V gene lost 3 bases and the J gene lost 5 bases, with 11 bases spanning the gap. Germline V gene data show CDR1 as SGHNT and CDR2 as YYREEE (reference sequence). The CDR3 is CASSSEREETQYF. The CDR3 nucleotides read TGTGCCAGCAGCTCCGAGAGGGAGGAGACCCAGTACTTC.

By share, this clonotype counts as large. The V and J genes are TRBV5-6 and TRBJ2-7; 7 bases map to TRBD1. V was pared by 3 bases and J by 2 bases, with 11 bases of the junction left unmatched. This CDR3 is 16 amino acids long. Germline values: CDR1 SGHDT, CDR2 YYEEEE. This CDR3 is CASSWSTGQHAYEQYF. The DNA for the CDR3 is TGTGCCAGCAGCTGGTCGACGGGACAGCACGCCTACGAGCAGTACTTC.

In its sample, this clonotype ranks as medium-sized. The chain has TRBV19 and TRBJ1-5, with D unclear. The germline V gene encodes CDR1 LNHDA and CDR2 SQIVND (reference sequence). V was cut by 6 bases and J by 3 bases, with 15 bases left in between. There are 15 residues in the CDR3. CDR3 sequence: CASSSLEGFNQPQHF. The DNA for the CDR3 is TGTGCCAGTAGCTCCCTCGAGGGTTTCAATCAGCCCCAGCATTTT.

This clonotype is medium-sized. The chain links TRBV19 to TRBJ2-2; 9 nucleotides align to TRBD2. CDR1 and CDR2 from the germline V gene are LNHDA and SQIVND (reference sequence). The CDR3 extends over 16 amino acids. After removal of 4 bases from V and 3 bases from J, the junction contained 6 bases not matched to a gene. DNA for the CDR3: TGTGCCAGTAGTAGTGGTCTAGCGGGGTACACCGGGGAGCTGTTTTTT. Translation: CASSSGLAGYTGELFF.

For the CDR3, the DNA is TGTGCCAGCAGACAACTAGCGGGGGGTGATAATGAGCAGTTCTTC. This gives the protein CASRQLAGGDNEQFF. This rearrangement joins TRBV6-5 to TRBJ2-1; TRBD2 matches 12 bases. From germline, CDR1 is MNHEY and CDR2 SVGAGI. The trim removed 6 bases at V and 7 bases at J, leaving 7 bases unmatched. This CDR3 has 15 amino acids.

This clonotype ranks as large. V is TRBV29-1 and J is TRBJ2-1, with a tentative D call TRBD1 (5 bases). The CDR3 length is 12 residues. Germline CDR1 reads SQVTM; CDR2 reads ANQGSEA. Trimming left V 6 bases short and J 3 bases short, with 9 bases between. In nucleotides, the CDR3 is TGCAGCGTGTACAGGTACTACAATGAGCAGTTCTTC. As protein: CSVYRYYNEQFF.

For this clonotype: A far larger clone is just one base off, so this is likely a read error. The V gene is TRBV7-9, the J gene TRBJ2-7, with D unresolved. This CDR3 is built from 11 residues. The germline V gene encodes CDR1 SEHNR and CDR2 FQNEAQ (reference sequence). Between the trimmed V and J ends, which lost 3 bases and 7 bases, there was a span of 7 bases. Here the CDR3 DNA reads TGTGCCAGCAGCTTTGGCAATGAGCAGTACTTC. Its protein is CASSFGNEQYF.

Sample share makes this clonotype large. The V and J genes are TRBV15 and TRBJ1-2; D is ambiguous. The V gene lost 2 bases and the J gene lost 8 bases, with 9 bases spanning the gap. Germline V gene sequence: CDR1 LNHNV, CDR2 YYDKDF (reference sequence). The CDR3 spans 12 residues. In DNA form, the CDR3 reads TGTGCCACCAGCAGAAACCGGGAAGGCTACACCTTC. Translated, it gives CATSRNREGYTF.

This clonotype is medium-sized within its sample. CDR3 sequence: CASSPRRDEQYF. CDR3 nucleotides: TGTGCCAGCAGCCCTAGGCGGGACGAGCAGTACTTC. This rearrangement joins TRBV11-2 to TRBJ2-7, with D possibly TRBD2 on 5 matching bases. Germline V gene lookup returns CDR1 SGHAT and CDR2 FQNNGV. The CDR3 extends over 12 amino acids. V shed 5 bases and J shed 5 bases, with 10 bases lying between them.

In this sample, this clonotype is medium-sized. J is TRBJ2-1 and V is TRBV7-9; TRBD1 is a possible D gene (6 bases). V was cut by 4 bases and J by 4 bases, with 20 bases left in between. Germline assignment: CDR1 SEHNR and CDR2 FQNEAQ (reference sequence). The CDR3 extends over 17 amino acids. CDR3 residues: CASSSGPRQALYNEQFF. The CDR3 DNA follows: TGTGCCAGCAGCTCCGGACCACGACAGGCTTTGTACAATGAGCAGTTCTTC.

Comments on this clonotype: With a far larger clone one base away, a read error is the likely cause. V is TRBV6-2 or TRBV6-3 and J is TRBJ2-7; D not resolved. The CDR3 is 12 amino acids. The germline V and J ends were trimmed by 6 bases and 5 bases, with 11 bases remaining between them. Germline V gene data show CDR1 as MNHEY and CDR2 as SVGEGT. The CDR3 DNA is TGTGCCAGCAGCCCTAGGCGGAACGAGCAGTACTTC. This gives the protein CASSPRRNEQYF.

This chain uses TRBV9 with TRBJ2-1; TRBD2 matches 8 bases. CDR3 size: 15 residues. V dropped 3 bases and J dropped 3; count of bases not matched to a gene: 5. Germline V gives CDR1 SGDLS, CDR2 YYNGEE. CDR3 loop: CASSGTSGHYNEQFF. The CDR3 coding sequence is TGTGCCAGCAGCGGAACTAGCGGACACTACAATGAGCAGTTCTTC.

About this clonotype: The junction departs from germline at one end; a sequencing error may be responsible. The J gene is TRBJ2-3, the V gene TRBV5-4, with TRBD2 matching over 7 bases. Germline V gene sequence: CDR1 SGHNT, CDR2 YYREEE (reference sequence). The CDR3 is made up of 16 amino acids. The CDR3: CVSSLKLSGGVDTQYF. The CDR3 DNA reads as TGTGTCAGCAGCTTGAAATTGAGTGGGGGGGTAGATACGCAGTATTTT. Using reference TRBV5-4 and TRBJ2-3 for the parts outside the CDR3, the full variable domain is ETGVTQSPTHLIKTRGQQVTLRCSSQSGHNTVSWYQQALGQGPQFIFQYYREEENGRGNFPPRFSGLQFPNYSSELNVNALELDDSALYLCVSSLKLSGGVDTQYFGPGTRLTVL.

The CDR3 spells CASSFRVAGGDTQYF. The CDR3 nucleotides read TGTGCCAGCAGCTTCAGGGTAGCCGGGGGGGATACGCAGTATTTT. The V and J genes are TRBV5-4 and TRBJ2-3; 7 nucleotides agree with TRBD2. The CDR3 is made up of 15 amino acids. Germline V gene lookup returns CDR1 SGHNT and CDR2 YYREEE (reference sequence). With V trimmed by 2 bases and J by 6 bases, 9 bases remained unmatched.

By sample share, this clonotype is large. The chain joins TRBV19 to TRBJ1-2; 10 bases are shared with TRBD1. Germline V CDR1 and CDR2: LNHDA, SQIVND (reference sequence). CDR3 length equals 16 residues. V shed 3 bases and J 4 bases; nucleotides not matched to a gene: 8. In DNA, the CDR3 is TGTGCCAGTAGTATTCGTCCGGGACAGGGGTCCTATGGCTACACCTTC. Protein: CASSIRPGQGSYGYTF. The full variable domain, with the rest looked up from reference TRBV19 and TRBJ1-2, is DGGITQSPKYLFRKEGQNVTLSCEQNLNHDAMYWYRQDPGQGLRLIYYSQIVNDFQKGDIAEGYSVSREKKESFPLTVTSAQKNPTAFYLCASSIRPGQGSYGYTFGSGTRLTVV.

This clonotype has a count of ten or more. The gene calls are TRBV24-1 and TRBJ2-2; D is ambiguous. From germline, CDR1 is KGHDR and CDR2 SFDVKD. With 4 bases removed from V and 2 bases from J, the gap between germline ends came to 1 base. The CDR3 covers 12 residues. The DNA of the CDR3 is TGTGCCACCAGTGAAAACACCGGGGAGCTGTTTTTT. Its protein product is CATSENTGELFF.

This clonotype has a count of ten or more. This chain uses TRBV25-1 with TRBJ1-2; 9 bases fit TRBD1. The junction had 7 bases not matched to a gene; V was cut back by 3 bases and J by 5 bases. Germline V lookup: CDR1 MGHDK, CDR2 SYGVNS. This CDR3 region has 15 residues. Here the CDR3 reads CASSEPPGQGYGYTF. For the CDR3, the DNA is TGTGCCAGCAGTGAGCCACCGGGACAGGGATATGGCTACACCTTC.

This clonotype was observed at least ten times. In DNA form, the CDR3 reads TGTGCCAGCAGCCCCAAGGAGAGCAACACCGGGGAGCTGTTTTTT. This gives the protein CASSPKESNTGELFF. The chain joins TRBV12-3 or TRBV12-4 to TRBJ2-2; no firm D call. The ends were cut back, 6 bases at V and 2 bases at J, with 13 bases in the middle. The CDR3 runs to 15 residues.

This clonotype ranks as medium-sized. This chain joins TRBV18 and TRBJ2-2; D gene unclear. Germline CDR1 KGHSH, CDR2 LQKENI. V shed 2 bases and J shed 4 bases, with 11 bases lying between them. The length of the CDR3 is 15 residues. CDR3 coding DNA: TGTGCCAGCTCACCAAGAGGTTTGGGCACCGGGGAGCTGTTTTTT. This encodes CASSPRGLGTGELFF.

V is TRBV7-2 and J is TRBJ2-7; the D is unclear. V lost 2 bases, J lost 2 bases, and 10 bases lay in between. The germline CDR1 and CDR2 sequences are SGHTA and FQGNSA. There are 14 residues in the CDR3. The CDR3 nucleotides read TGTGCCAGCAGCTTAAGAGCCTACACCTACGAGCAGTACTTC. This translates into CASSLRAYTYEQYF.

The V and J genes are TRBV18 and TRBJ2-7; 13 positions agree with TRBD2. Germline CDR1 KGHSH, CDR2 LQKENI. CDR3 size: 15 residues. V trimming: 3 bases; J trimming: 7 bases; junction bases outside the gene matches: 6. The CDR3 loop reads CASSPTGTSGVEQYF. The CDR3 DNA reads as TGTGCCAGCTCACCCACCGGGACTAGCGGGGTAGAGCAGTACTTC.

This chain uses TRBV19 with TRBJ1-2, with D hard to call. This CDR3 region has 13 residues. Germline V gene lookup returns CDR1 LNHDA and CDR2 SQIVND (reference sequence). V was trimmed by 0 bases and J by 5 bases, leaving 7 bases between them. CDR3 amino acids: CASSIDPLYGYTF. DNA of the CDR3: TGTGCCAGTAGTATAGATCCTCTTTATGGCTACACCTTC.

In its sample, this clonotype was seen once. A far larger clone is one base from this, pointing to a likely read error. V and J are TRBV10-3 and TRBJ1-6, with 9 bases fitting TRBD1. Germline V gene data show CDR1 as ENHRY and CDR2 as SYGVKD. This CDR3 contains 15 residues. The V and J ends lost 5 bases and 9 bases, in that order; junction bases with no gene match: 8. CDR3: CAISPLGTGLSPLHF. CDR3 bases: TGTGCCATCAGTCCTCTCGGGACAGGGCTTTCACCCCTCCACTTT.

This clonotype is labeled as large. The CDR3 bases are TGTGCCATCAGTGAGCCCCCCCCGGGGGCAAATGGCTACACCTTC. Translated: CAISEPPPGANGYTF. The chain employs TRBV10-3 and TRBJ1-2; possible D gene TRBD1, 6 bases. The CDR3 totals 15 residues. The germline gives CDR1 ENHRY, CDR2 SYGVKD. V lost 2 bases and J 6 bases, leaving 16 bases between the germline ends.

This clonotype counts as large. This chain joins TRBV6-5 and TRBJ1-1; 7 bases agree with TRBD1. Trimming at V came to 0 bases and at J to 1 base, leaving 5 bases not matched to a gene. Per the germline V gene, CDR1 is MNHEY and CDR2 is SVGAGI. This CDR3 contains 16 residues. The CDR3 sequence: CASSYSLRQGNTEAFF. DNA for the CDR3: TGTGCCAGCAGTTACTCGTTACGACAGGGGAACACTGAAGCTTTCTTT.

This clonotype was recorded at least ten times. The chain is built from TRBV5-5 and TRBJ2-7; no reliable D call. This CDR3 region has 14 residues. The V gene's germline CDR1 is SGHKS and CDR2 YYEKEE (reference sequence). V shed 2 bases and J shed 1 base, with 10 bases lying between them. CDR3 sequence: CASSFGLGSYEQYF. In nucleotides, the CDR3 is TGTGCCAGCAGCTTTGGGCTGGGGTCCTACGAGCAGTACTTC.

This clonotype was counted at least ten times. This chain uses TRBV29-1 with TRBJ2-7, with 11 bases that match TRBD1. The CDR3 runs 13 residues. Looked up from germline, CDR1 is SQVTM and CDR2 is ANQGSEA. This chain's CDR3 is CSYYGQGANEQYF. In nucleotides, the CDR3 is TGCAGTTATTATGGACAGGGGGCCAACGAGCAGTACTTC.

This clonotype is labeled as medium-sized (0.01 to 0.1%). The chain links TRBV9 to TRBJ2-5; 10 bases align to TRBD1. The CDR3 runs to 16 residues. V trimming: 4 bases; J trimming: 1 base; junction bases outside the gene matches: 7. The V gene's germline CDR1 is SGDLS and CDR2 YYNGEE. CDR3 sequence: CASSSGQGGIQETQYF. In nucleotides, the CDR3 is TGTGCCAGCAGCTCCGGACAGGGGGGTATCCAAGAGACCCAGTACTTC.

This clonotype was counted at least ten times. The chain joins TRBV6-1 to TRBJ1-1; TRBD1 agrees at 7 bases. Trimming at V came to 6 bases and at J to 0 bases, leaving 1 base not matched to a gene. The CDR3 spans 13 residues. Germline V gives CDR1 MNHNS, CDR2 SASEGT. CDR3 bases: TGTGCCAGCAGGGGACAGTTGAACACTGAAGCTTTCTTT. It specifies CASRGQLNTEAFF.

Sample share makes this clonotype large (0.1 to 1%). V gene TRBV6-6 combines with J gene TRBJ2-5; D may be TRBD1 (6 bases). Per germline, CDR1 MNHNY and CDR2 SVGAGI (reference sequence). Trimming took 5 bases from V and 2 from J, leaving 6 bases between them. The CDR3 has 12 residues. CDR3 nucleotides: TGTGCCAGCAGTCAGGGGCAAGAGACCCAGTACTTC. It is translated as CASSQGQETQYF.